The present T cell receptor beta chain was sequenced within a study of T cell responses to AZD1222 COVID-19 vaccine. Study observations and caveats: Donor demographics were predominantly white British with a female majority; clonal diversity may be underestimated.

This CDR3 is built from 13 residues. The V and J ends lost 6 bases and 9 bases, in that order; junction bases with no gene match: 4. Germline assignment: CDR1 SNHLY and CDR2 FYNNEI. On this clone: Its target is unknown.

Method: immunoSEQ multiplex PCR; TCRdb's copy keeps in-frame clones and lacks some. The profile covers approximately 100,000 clones, with roughly 90% appearing a single time and about 1.2% taken by the ten largest. The material sequenced was peripheral blood, taken on day 0 of AZD1222 vaccination. This receptor was identified in an adult in good health. This chain uses TRBV2 with TRBJ2-1; TRBD2 matches 11 bases. Here the CDR3 DNA reads TGTGCCAGCAGGACTAGCGGGAACCCTGAGCAGTTCTTC. Its translation is CASRTSGNPEQFF.